This TCR beta chain was observed in a study of technical replicates of blood from a few donors. The repertoire was sequenced with immunoSEQ multiplex PCR; TCRdb's copy has only in-frame clones and lacks some. Of approximately 99,000 clones listed, roughly 96% are singletons. Trimming cost V 4 bases and J 6 bases, with 16 bases left between them. The germline V gene has CDR1 ENHRY and CDR2 SYGVKD. The CDR3 consists of 15 residues. Sequencing was done on a sample of T cells isolated from PBMCs. The rearrangement links TRBV10-3 to TRBJ2-1; D might be TRBD2 (6 bases). The clonotype originates from a human donor in good health. CDR3 residues: CAISVRLATGNEQFF. The CDR3, as DNA: TGTGCCATCAGTGTTAGGCTAGCGACGGGCAATGAGCAGTTCTTC.